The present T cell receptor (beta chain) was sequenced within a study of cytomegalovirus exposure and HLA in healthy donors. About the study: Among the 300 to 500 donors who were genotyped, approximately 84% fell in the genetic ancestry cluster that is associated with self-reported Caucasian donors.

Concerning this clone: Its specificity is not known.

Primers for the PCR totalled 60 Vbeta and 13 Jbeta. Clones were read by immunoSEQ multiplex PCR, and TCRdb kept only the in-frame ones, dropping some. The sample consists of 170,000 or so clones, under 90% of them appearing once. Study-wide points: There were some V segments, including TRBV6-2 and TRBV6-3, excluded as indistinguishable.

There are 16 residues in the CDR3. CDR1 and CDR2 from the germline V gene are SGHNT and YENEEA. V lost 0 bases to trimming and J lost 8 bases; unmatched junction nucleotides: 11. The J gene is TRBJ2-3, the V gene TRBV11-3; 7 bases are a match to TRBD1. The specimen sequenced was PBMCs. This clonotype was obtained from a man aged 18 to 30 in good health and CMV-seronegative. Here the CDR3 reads CASSLDPEGGWRTQYF. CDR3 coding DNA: TGTGCCAGCAGCTTAGATCCCGAAGGGGGCTGGCGTACGCAGTATTTT.